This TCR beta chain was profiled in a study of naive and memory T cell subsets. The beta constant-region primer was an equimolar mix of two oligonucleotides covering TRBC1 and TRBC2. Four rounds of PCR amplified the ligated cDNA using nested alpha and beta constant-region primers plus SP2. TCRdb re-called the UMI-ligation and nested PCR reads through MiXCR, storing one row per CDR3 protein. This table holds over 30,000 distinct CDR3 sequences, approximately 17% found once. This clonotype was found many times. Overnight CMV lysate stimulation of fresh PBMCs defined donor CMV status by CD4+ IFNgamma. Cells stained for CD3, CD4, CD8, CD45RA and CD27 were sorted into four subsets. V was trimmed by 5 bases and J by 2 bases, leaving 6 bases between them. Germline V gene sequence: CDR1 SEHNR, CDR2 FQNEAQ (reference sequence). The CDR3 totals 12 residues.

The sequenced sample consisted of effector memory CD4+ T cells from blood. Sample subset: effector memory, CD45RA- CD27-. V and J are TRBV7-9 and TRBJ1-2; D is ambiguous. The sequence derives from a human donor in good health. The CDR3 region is CASSQSNYGYTF. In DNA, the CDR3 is TGTGCCAGCAGCCAAAGCAACTATGGCTACACCTTC.